Reported below is one T cell receptor (beta chain). Its antigen is not identified. Produced via immunoSEQ multiplex PCR; TCRdb's table is partial and in-frame only. The sample yields 71,000 or so clones, 85% to 95% seen once. The CDR3 consists of 16 residues. Germline lookup yields CDR1 MNHEY and CDR2 SMNVEV (reference sequence). Losses at the gene ends were 0 bases for V and 8 bases for J; bases not matched to a gene: 8. This sample stems from a study of OX40 agonist ivuxolimab in advanced cancers. The overall study: Treatment of patients was with ivuxolimab, an agonistic anti-OX40 (CD134) antibody. Study results and caveats: Fewer expanded clones were found on average in CD4+ than in CD8+ T cells. Several nonresponders also turned out to have low normalized T-cell clonal expansion.

The source was CD4+ or CD8+ T cells sorted from blood, collected in a trial of the OX40 agonist ivuxolimab. The receptor comes from an adult with an advanced solid tumor such as melanoma, head and neck, liver or kidney cancer. The rearrangement links TRBV27 to TRBJ2-1, with TRBD2 matching 9 bases. CDR3 bases: TGTGCCAGCAGTTTATCTCTTAGCGGGAGTAGACATGAGCAGTTCTTC. Its translation is CASSLSLSGSRHEQFF.